This T cell receptor (beta chain) was identified during a study of OX40 agonist ivuxolimab in advanced cancers. Sequencing used immunoSEQ multiplex PCR; TCRdb keeps in-frame clones, though not all of them. The sample consists of tens of thousands of clones, about nine tenths of them appearing once. This receptor was identified in an adult with an advanced solid tumor such as melanoma, head and neck, liver or kidney cancer. The starting material was CD4+ or CD8+ T cells sorted from blood, obtained in a trial of the OX40 agonist ivuxolimab.

The chain's CDR3 is CASSPDRAATEAFF. CDR3 DNA sequence: TGTGCCAGCAGTCCGGACAGGGCGGCGACTGAAGCTTTCTTT. The chain joins TRBV6-5 to TRBJ1-1; TRBD1 matches 8 bases. V lost 5 bases to trimming and J lost 5 bases; unmatched junction nucleotides: 7. In germline, CDR1 is MNHEY, CDR2 SVGAGI. The CDR3 runs 14 residues.